This is a list of T cell receptor beta chains from one sample in a study of T cells after yellow fever vaccination. TCRdb fed the 5' RACE reads into MiXCR, producing one record per CDR3 protein. The sample carries roughly 110,000 distinct CDR3 sequences, 8.4% recorded once. The sequences come from CD8+ T cells sorted from PBMCs, collected 45 days after the yellow fever booster vaccination. Receptors originate from a young man who received the YFV17D yellow fever vaccine. Both conserved end residues are part of each CDR3. D genes are given only for firm matches. Some rows have no size entry. The others give once, few or many, or a class for an expanded clone.

d_call clone_size j_call v_call cdr3_aa cdr3_nt
TRBD2 many TRBJ2-1 TRBV5-1 CASSPGGRTYNEQFF TGCGCCAGCAGCCCAGGCGGGAGGACCTACAATGAGCAGTTCTTC
. . TRBJ2-1 TRBV12-5 CASGPRAGLPYNEQFF TGTGCTAGTGGTCCCAGGGCAGGACTTCCCTACAATGAGCAGTTCTTC
TRBD2 few TRBJ2-1 TRBV5-1 CASSLADEQFF TGCGCCAGCAGCCTAGCGGATGAGCAGTTCTTC
. many TRBJ1-6 TRBV20-1 CSAPGSSYNSPLHF TGCAGTGCCCCGGGGAGCTCCTATAATTCACCCCTCCACTTT
. many TRBJ2-3 TRBV12-5 CASATSSSLGTDTQYF TGTGCTAGTGCCACATCCAGTTCCTTGGGCACAGATACGCAGTATTTT
. . TRBJ2-7 TRBV2 CASIEGEQYF TGTGCCAGCATCGAGGGGGAGCAGTACTTC
TRBD2 many TRBJ2-5 TRBV12-3/TRBV12-4 CASSSSAGGETQYF TGTGCCAGCAGTTCCTCAGCGGGAGGTGAGACCCAGTACTTC
TRBD2 many TRBJ2-3 TRBV7-3 CASSPILATTASTDTQYF TGTGCCAGCAGTCCGATACTAGCGACCACAGCTAGCACAGATACGCAGTATTTT
TRBD1 many TRBJ2-1 TRBV5-6 CASSLENRGNEQFF TGTGCCAGCAGCTTGGAGAACAGGGGAAATGAGCAGTTCTTC
. few TRBJ2-5 TRBV6-1 CASSETETQYF TGTGCCAGCAGTGAAACCGAGACCCAGTACTTC
TRBD2 many TRBJ2-3 TRBV7-9 CASSELLAGAADTQYF TGTGCCAGCAGCGAATTACTAGCGGGAGCTGCAGATACGCAGTATTTT
TRBD1 few TRBJ2-7 TRBV7-9 CASSLSTGGMNEQYF TGTGCCAGCAGCTTGTCGACAGGGGGCATGAACGAGCAGTACTTC
. . TRBJ2-1 TRBV6-1 CASRGAASGGPGEQFF TGTGCCAGCAGGGGGGCAGCTAGCGGAGGGCCCGGGGAGCAGTTCTTC
TRBD1 . TRBJ2-1 TRBV4-1 CASSQTGDHYNEQFF TGCGCCAGCAGCCAAACAGGGGACCATTACAATGAGCAGTTCTTC
TRBD2 few TRBJ2-7 TRBV5-6 CASSLGFAGVTYEQYF TGTGCCAGCAGCTTGGGTTTCGCGGGGGTCACCTACGAGCAGTACTTC
. many TRBJ1-1 TRBV5-1 CASSSTGYSTEAFF TGCGCCAGCAGCTCGACAGGATATAGCACTGAAGCTTTCTTT
TRBD2 few TRBJ2-7 TRBV27 CASSPTLAEFYEQYF TGTGCCAGCAGTCCCACCCTAGCGGAGTTCTACGAGCAGTACTTC
. many TRBJ2-1 TRBV29-1 CSVFSRHPYNEQFF TGCAGCGTTTTTTCCAGGCACCCCTACAATGAGCAGTTCTTC
. many TRBJ1-5 TRBV7-9 CASSLVGQPQHF TGTGCCAGCAGCTTAGTGGGGCAGCCCCAGCATTTT
TRBD1 . TRBJ2-2 TRBV4-2 CASSPPGQGTFGELFF TGTGCCAGCAGCCCTCCGGGACAGGGTACATTCGGGGAGCTGTTTTTT
. few TRBJ2-7 TRBV10-3 CAISDGSSYEQYF TGTGCCATCAGTGATGGTAGCTCCTACGAGCAGTACTTC
TRBD2 many TRBJ2-1 TRBV19 CASSIGGGGNNEQFF TGTGCCAGTAGTATAGGTGGGGGAGGGAACAATGAGCAGTTCTTC
. few TRBJ2-5 TRBV7-2 CASSSPPQETQYF TGTGCCAGCAGCTCCCCTCCCCAAGAGACCCAGTACTTC
. many TRBJ2-2 TRBV3-1 CASSQAAQGRSGELFF TGTGCCAGCAGCCAAGCTGCCCAGGGTAGGTCCGGGGAGCTGTTTTTT
. many TRBJ2-7 TRBV29-1 CSVDWGGEQYF TGCAGCGTTGACTGGGGCGGCGAGCAGTACTTC
TRBD2 many TRBJ2-1 TRBV2 CASKPGLAGYNEQFF TGTGCCAGCAAACCGGGACTAGCGGGTTACAATGAGCAGTTCTTC
. few TRBJ2-7 TRBV18 CASSPTTQTGHEQYF TGTGCCAGCTCACCCACGACCCAGACGGGCCACGAGCAGTACTTC
. few TRBJ2-7 TRBV20-1 CSARKAGLEQYF TGCAGTGCCCGGAAGGCGGGGCTCGAGCAGTACTTC
TRBD2 many TRBJ2-1 TRBV7-2 CASSSVGGLGYNEQFF TGTGCCAGCAGCTCCGTGGGGGGGTTGGGCTACAATGAGCAGTTCTTC
. many TRBJ2-3 TRBV18 CASGQGATDTQYF TGTGCCAGCGGACAAGGGGCAACAGATACGCAGTATTTT
. many TRBJ2-7 TRBV5-1 CASSQGILYEQYF TGCGCCAGCAGCCAAGGGATTCTCTACGAGCAGTACTTC
. few TRBJ2-2 TRBV10-1 CASSEWDNGNAGELFF TGCGCCAGCAGTGAGTGGGACAACGGGAATGCCGGGGAGCTGTTTTTT
. many TRBJ2-1 TRBV20-1 CSARSGGNEQFF TGCAGTGCTAGATCTGGTGGGAATGAGCAGTTCTTC
. many TRBJ2-4 TRBV3-1 CASSQERQIKNIQYF TGTGCCAGCAGCCAAGAGAGGCAGATAAAAAACATTCAGTACTTC
TRBD1 many TRBJ2-3 TRBV6-1 CASSRTGVGTDTQYF TGTGCCAGCAGCCGTACAGGGGTTGGGACAGATACGCAGTATTTT
. many TRBJ2-7 TRBV4-3 CASSQIQGYEQYF TGCGCCAGCAGCCAAATACAGGGCTACGAGCAGTACTTC
. many TRBJ2-1 TRBV29-1 CSVGDGQHNEQFF TGCAGCGTGGGAGATGGACAGCACAATGAGCAGTTCTTC
TRBD2 . TRBJ2-2 TRBV2 CAFSLAPGLAQTGELFF TGTGCCTTCAGTTTAGCCCCCGGACTAGCACAGACCGGGGAGCTGTTTTTT
. many TRBJ2-1 TRBV4-3 CASSQDLSGATGEQFF TGCGCCAGCAGCCAAGATCTATCGGGCGCCACAGGGGAGCAGTTCTTC
. many TRBJ2-3 TRBV6-2/TRBV6-3 CASSSSGTLFGGVHPSTDTQYF TGTGCCAGCAGTTCCTCCGGGACACTGTTCGGAGGGGTCCATCCTAGCACAGATACGCAGTATTTT
. many TRBJ2-7 TRBV21-1 CASSKALAGPYEQYF TGTGCCAGCAGCAAAGCACTAGCGGGACCCTACGAGCAGTACTTC
TRBD2 many TRBJ2-7 TRBV7-2 CASSFGLAGGSSYEQYF TGTGCCAGCAGCTTTGGACTAGCGGGAGGAAGCTCCTACGAGCAGTACTTC
TRBD2 many TRBJ2-7 TRBV5-1 CASSLWTSGSDEQYF TGCGCCAGCAGCTTGTGGACTAGCGGGAGTGACGAGCAGTACTTC
TRBD2 many TRBJ2-1 TRBV4-3 CASGGVGGWSNEQFF TGCGCCAGCGGCGGCGTGGGAGGGTGGTCCAATGAGCAGTTCTTC
TRBD2 . TRBJ2-5 TRBV5-4 CVSSLKREDWGETQYF TGTGTCAGCAGCCTGAAGCGGGAGGACTGGGGAGAGACCCAGTACTTC
TRBD2 few TRBJ2-2 TRBV11-2 CASSLPGLAGALAGTGELFF TGTGCCAGCAGCTTACCCGGACTAGCGGGAGCCCTAGCGGGGACCGGGGAGCTGTTTTTT
. . TRBJ2-7 TRBV7-9 CASSLESGEISYEQYF TGTGCCAGCAGCTTAGAATCGGGAGAGATCTCCTACGAGCAGTACTTC
. many TRBJ2-1 TRBV7-2 CASSLLRNNEQFF TGTGCCAGCAGCTTATTGCGAAACAATGAGCAGTTCTTC
TRBD2 many TRBJ2-5 TRBV6-5 CASSYSTSGRSETQYF TGTGCCAGCAGTTACTCGACTAGCGGGAGATCGGAGACCCAGTACTTC
. many TRBJ2-5 TRBV12-3/TRBV12-4 CASSLSYGQEQETQYF TGTGCCAGCAGTTTATCGTACGGGCAGGAACAAGAGACCCAGTACTTC
. . TRBJ2-7 TRBV7-3 CASSPSAGSYEQYF TGTGCCAGCAGCCCCTCGGCGGGGTCCTACGAGCAGTACTTC
. . TRBJ1-1 TRBV7-9 CTSSLGVKQGTEAFF TGTACCAGCAGCTTAGGGGTTAAACAGGGCACTGAAGCTTTCTTT
. many TRBJ1-4 TRBV20-1 CSARADEKLFF TGCAGTGCTAGGGCAGATGAAAAACTGTTTTTT